Listed here are 10 T cell receptor beta chains from one sample, sequenced in a study of read filtering for tumor transcriptome and immune sequencing. Molecular barcoded adaptors covering alpha/delta and beta/gamma chains were used on about 390 ng RNA. TCRdb re-called the reads through MiXCR, storing one row per CDR3 protein. The data show about 38,000 distinct CDR3 sequences, about an eighth seen once. Sequenced sample: a population of CD138-negative cells sorted from bone marrow. These TCRs come from a donor aged 40 or older with multiple myeloma.

In its sample, this clonotype was seen many times. The chain employs TRBV4-2 and TRBJ2-5, with a tentative D call TRBD2 (6 bases). V was cut by 5 bases and J by 5 bases, with 18 bases left in between. Germline assignment: CDR1 LGHNA and CDR2 YNFKEQ. The CDR3 loop spans 15 amino acids. The chain's CDR3 is CASSRRDSPGETQYF. In nucleotides, the CDR3 is TGTGCCAGCAGCAGGAGGGACTCCCCGGGGGAGACCCAGTACTTC.

This clonotype was counted at least ten times. This chain connects TRBV6-1 to TRBJ2-3; possibly TRBD2 for D (6 bases). Trimming removed 3 bases at V and 3 bases at J, with 10 bases between. The CDR3 is 14 residues long. Germline CDR1 and CDR2: MNHNS and SASEGT. The CDR3 DNA reads as TGTGCCAGCAGTGAGTTTGCGGGAACAGATACGCAGTATTTT. It yields the protein CASSEFAGTDTQYF.

This clonotype was picked up many times. This chain uses TRBV5-6 with TRBJ2-1; 9 nucleotides line up with TRBD2. CDR1 SGHDT and CDR2 YYEEEE come from the germline V gene. This CDR3 region has 15 residues. V trimming: 5 bases; J trimming: 1 base; junction bases outside the gene matches: 4. The CDR3 DNA reads as TGTGCCAGCAGACCTAGCGGGGCTTCCTACAATGAGCAGTTCTTC. Translating it yields CASRPSGASYNEQFF.

This clonotype was recorded many times. CDR3 sequence reads: CAISATGANEKLFF. CDR3 sequence (DNA): TGTGCCATCAGTGCCACAGGGGCTAATGAAAAACTGTTTTTT. The rearrangement links TRBV10-3 to TRBJ1-4; 7 positions agree with TRBD1. The V and J ends lost 4 bases and 3 bases, in that order; junction bases with no gene match: 2. Germline lookup yields CDR1 ENHRY and CDR2 SYGVKD. The CDR3 contains 14 residues.

This clonotype was found once. The V gene is TRBV6-2 or TRBV6-3, the J gene TRBJ2-1; D tentatively fits TRBD1 or TRBD2 (6 bases each). The germline V and J ends were trimmed by 0 bases and 3 bases, with 15 bases remaining between them. Germline-derived CDR1 and CDR2 are MNHEY and SVGEGT. The CDR3 spans 17 residues. CDR3 in amino acids: CASSYSGGLTGYNEQFF. DNA of the CDR3: TGTGCCAGCAGTTACTCCGGGGGCCTAACGGGCTACAATGAGCAGTTCTTC.

The sample holds many counts of this clonotype. The chain joins TRBV30 to TRBJ2-3; no clear D. Trimming removed 0 bases at V and 4 bases at J, with 5 bases between. Germline V lookup: CDR1 GTSNPN, CDR2 SVGIG (reference sequence). The CDR3 extends over 12 amino acids. The DNA of the CDR3 is TGTGCCTGGAGTGTCAGGTCAGATACGCAGTATTTT. Translation gives CAWSVRSDTQYF.

This clonotype turned up a few times. The chain uses TRBV20-1 and TRBJ2-5; no clear D. The V and J ends lost 7 bases and 0 bases respectively, with 3 bases between them. CDR1 is DFQATT, CDR2 SNEGSKA, per germline (reference sequence). The CDR3 sequence is 10 residues long. The CDR3 DNA follows: TGCAGTGTACACCAAGAGACCCAGTACTTC. Translation gives CSVHQETQYF.

This clonotype was seen repeatedly, ten times or more. The V gene is TRBV4-1, the J gene TRBJ2-7; 7 bases agree with TRBD2. Germline V gene data show CDR1 as MGHRA and CDR2 as YSYEKL. V lost 0 bases, J lost 3 bases, and 8 bases stayed unmatched. The CDR3 has 16 residues. Here the CDR3 DNA reads TGCGCCAGCAGCCAAGAAGGCGGGAGAGCGGTCTACGAGCAGTACTTC. Translating it yields CASSQEGGRAVYEQYF.

This clonotype was observed a few times. Just one base apart from a much larger clone, this may be a read error. The gene calls are TRBV29-1 and TRBJ2-1, with D possibly being TRBD2 (5 bases). Per germline, CDR1 SQVTM and CDR2 ANQGSEA. The CDR3 loop spans 12 amino acids. The DNA of the CDR3 is TGCAGCGTTGAATCTGGAGGCAATGGGCAGTTCTTC. Its protein is CSVESGGNGQFF.

This chain uses TRBV6-4 with TRBJ2-4, with TRBD2 matching over 9 bases. CDR1 and CDR2 (germline): MRHNA, SNTAGT. Germline trimming cut 5 bases from V and 0 bases from J; bases unmatched to any gene: 5. This CDR3 is 16 amino acids long. The CDR3, as DNA: TGTGCCAGCAGTCGAGAACTAGCGGGAGCCAAAAACATTCAGTACTTC. It specifies CASSRELAGAKNIQYF.